This is a list of T cell receptor beta chains from one sample in a study of T cell responses to AZD1222 COVID-19 vaccine. Using immunoSEQ multiplex PCR, the repertoire was profiled, and TCRdb retains in-frame clones only, with some absent. The sample lists more than 120,000 clones; roughly 86% were seen once. Sample: peripheral blood, taken 28 days after the second dose of the MenACWY control vaccine. Receptors were obtained from an adult who received the MenACWY meningococcal vaccine as a control. The CDR3 runs from the conserved cysteine through the conserved F or W. The order of the fields is J gene, clone size, D gene, V gene, CDR3 protein, CDR3 DNA. A D gene is named only where the DNA matches it firmly. Size values are once, few and many counts, or a class for expanded clones, and some rows have none.

j_call: TRBJ1-1; clone_size: few; d_call: .; v_call: TRBV7-9; cdr3_aa: CASSQTVNTEAFF; cdr3_nt: TGTGCCAGCAGCCAGACAGTGAACACTGAAGCTTTCTTT
j_call: TRBJ1-1; clone_size: once; d_call: TRBD1; v_call: TRBV5-1; cdr3_aa: CASSVQGMNTEAFF; cdr3_nt: TGCGCCAGCAGCGTACAGGGGATGAACACTGAAGCTTTCTTT
j_call: TRBJ1-4; clone_size: once; d_call: .; v_call: TRBV7-2; cdr3_aa: CASSLGLRSEEKLFF; cdr3_nt: TGTGCCAGCAGCTTAGGACTTCGATCAGAGGAAAAACTGTTTTTT
j_call: TRBJ2-7; clone_size: .; d_call: TRBD2; v_call: TRBV7-2; cdr3_aa: CASSLSIGGGYEQYF; cdr3_nt: TGTGCCAGCAGCTTGAGTATTGGCGGGGGCTACGAGCAGTACTTC
j_call: TRBJ1-5; clone_size: once; d_call: TRBD1; v_call: TRBV7-2; cdr3_aa: CASSEQGNQPQHF; cdr3_nt: TGTGCCAGCAGCGAACAGGGGAATCAGCCCCAGCATTTT
j_call: TRBJ2-1; clone_size: .; d_call: .; v_call: TRBV7-9; cdr3_aa: CASSIVDEQFF; cdr3_nt: TGTGCCAGCAGTATTGTCGATGAGCAGTTCTTC
j_call: TRBJ2-3; clone_size: .; d_call: .; v_call: TRBV5-4; cdr3_aa: CASNRGIGGTQYF; cdr3_nt: TGTGCCAGCAACCGGGGAATAGGCGGGACGCAGTATTTT
j_call: TRBJ2-1; clone_size: .; d_call: .; v_call: TRBV10-3; cdr3_aa: CAIRSGLSSYNEQFF; cdr3_nt: TGTGCCATCCGCAGCGGGCTTAGCTCCTACAATGAGCAGTTCTTC
j_call: TRBJ1-5; clone_size: .; d_call: .; v_call: TRBV18; cdr3_aa: CASSPYRQGYNQPQHF; cdr3_nt: TGTGCCAGCTCACCATATAGGCAGGGGTACAATCAGCCCCAGCATTTT
j_call: TRBJ1-4; clone_size: .; d_call: .; v_call: TRBV11-3; cdr3_aa: CASSLGYSPLNEKLFF; cdr3_nt: TGTGCCAGCAGCTTGGGTTACAGTCCCCTAAATGAAAAACTGTTTTTT
j_call: TRBJ2-2; clone_size: .; d_call: TRBD1; v_call: TRBV7-2; cdr3_aa: CASSLGTANTGELFF; cdr3_nt: TGTGCCAGCAGCCTCGGGACAGCGAACACCGGGGAGCTGTTTTTT
j_call: TRBJ2-7; clone_size: .; d_call: TRBD1; v_call: TRBV6-6; cdr3_aa: CASSTRDRGNEQYF; cdr3_nt: TGTGCCAGCAGTACTAGGGACAGGGGAAACGAGCAGTACTTC
j_call: TRBJ2-5; clone_size: .; d_call: .; v_call: TRBV20-1; cdr3_aa: CSASSYQETQYF; cdr3_nt: TGCAGTGCCAGTAGCTATCAAGAGACCCAGTACTTC
j_call: TRBJ1-5; clone_size: .; d_call: TRBD1; v_call: TRBV15; cdr3_aa: CATSGRQGGGQPQHF; cdr3_nt: TGTGCCACCAGCGGACGACAGGGGGGCGGTCAGCCCCAGCATTTT
j_call: TRBJ2-1; clone_size: .; d_call: TRBD2; v_call: TRBV2; cdr3_aa: CASSERERNNEQFF; cdr3_nt: TGTGCCAGCAGTGAGCGGGAGAGGAACAATGAGCAGTTCTTC
j_call: TRBJ1-2; clone_size: .; d_call: .; v_call: TRBV9; cdr3_aa: CASSNREGSGYTF; cdr3_nt: TGTGCCAGCAGCAACAGGGAGGGGAGCGGCTACACCTTC
j_call: TRBJ1-5; clone_size: .; d_call: .; v_call: TRBV28; cdr3_aa: CASTPPADQPQHF; cdr3_nt: TGTGCCAGCACCCCTCCCGCGGATCAGCCCCAGCATTTT
j_call: TRBJ2-1; clone_size: .; d_call: TRBD2; v_call: TRBV28; cdr3_aa: CASSTGGAVGNEQFF; cdr3_nt: TGTGCCAGCAGTACGGGGGGGGCGGTGGGCAATGAGCAGTTCTTC
j_call: TRBJ1-5; clone_size: .; d_call: .; v_call: TRBV5-1; cdr3_aa: CASSLEGRNQPQHF; cdr3_nt: TGCGCCAGCAGCTTGGAAGGGCGCAATCAGCCCCAGCATTTT
j_call: TRBJ2-7; clone_size: .; d_call: TRBD1; v_call: TRBV6-2/TRBV6-3; cdr3_aa: CASSYGTGHSDEQYF; cdr3_nt: TGTGCCAGCAGTTACGGGACAGGACACTCGGACGAGCAGTACTTC